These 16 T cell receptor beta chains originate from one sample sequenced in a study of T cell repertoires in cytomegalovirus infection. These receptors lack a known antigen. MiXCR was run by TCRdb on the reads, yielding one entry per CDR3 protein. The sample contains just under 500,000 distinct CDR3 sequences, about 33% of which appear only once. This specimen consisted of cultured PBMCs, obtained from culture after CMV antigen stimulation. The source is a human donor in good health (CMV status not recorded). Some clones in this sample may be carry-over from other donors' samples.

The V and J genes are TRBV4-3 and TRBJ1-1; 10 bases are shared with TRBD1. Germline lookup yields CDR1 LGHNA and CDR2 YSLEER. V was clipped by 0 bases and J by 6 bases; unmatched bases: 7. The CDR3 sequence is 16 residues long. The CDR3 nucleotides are TGCGCCAGCAGCCAAGATGGGGACAGGGGAGATCCTGAAGCTTTCTTT. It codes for CASSQDGDRGDPEAFF.

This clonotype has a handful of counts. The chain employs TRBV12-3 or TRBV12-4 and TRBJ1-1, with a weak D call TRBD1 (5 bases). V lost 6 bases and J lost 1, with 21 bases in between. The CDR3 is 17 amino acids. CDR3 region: CASRAPAGRRTNTEAFF. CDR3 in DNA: TGTGCCAGCAGAGCGCCGGCGGGACGGCGGACGAACACTGAAGCTTTCTTT.

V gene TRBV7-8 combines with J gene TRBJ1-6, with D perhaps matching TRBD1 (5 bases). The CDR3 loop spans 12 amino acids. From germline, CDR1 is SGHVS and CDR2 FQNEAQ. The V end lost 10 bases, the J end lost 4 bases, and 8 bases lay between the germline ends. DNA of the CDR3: TGTGCCACTAGGACATATAATTCACCCCTCCACTTT. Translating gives CATRTYNSPLHF.

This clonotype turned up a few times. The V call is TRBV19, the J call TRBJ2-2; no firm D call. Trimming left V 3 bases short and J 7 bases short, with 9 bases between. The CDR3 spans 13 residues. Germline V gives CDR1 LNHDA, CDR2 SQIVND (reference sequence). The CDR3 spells CASSIYDGGELFF. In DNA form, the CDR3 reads TGTGCCAGTAGTATTTATGACGGCGGGGAGCTGTTTTTT.

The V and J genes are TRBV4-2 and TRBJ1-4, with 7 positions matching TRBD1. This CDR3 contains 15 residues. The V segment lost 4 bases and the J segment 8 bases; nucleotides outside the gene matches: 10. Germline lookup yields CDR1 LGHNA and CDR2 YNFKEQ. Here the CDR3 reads CASSRATGWDEKLFF. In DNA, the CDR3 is TGTGCCAGCAGCCGAGCGACAGGGTGGGACGAAAAACTGTTTTTT.

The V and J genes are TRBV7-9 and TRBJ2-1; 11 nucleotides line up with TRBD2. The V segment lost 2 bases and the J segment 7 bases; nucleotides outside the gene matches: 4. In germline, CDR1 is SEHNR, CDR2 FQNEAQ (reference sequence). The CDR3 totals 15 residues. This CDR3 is CASSLSVAGGNEQFF. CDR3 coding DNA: TGTGCCAGCAGCTTAAGTGTAGCGGGAGGGAATGAGCAGTTCTTC.

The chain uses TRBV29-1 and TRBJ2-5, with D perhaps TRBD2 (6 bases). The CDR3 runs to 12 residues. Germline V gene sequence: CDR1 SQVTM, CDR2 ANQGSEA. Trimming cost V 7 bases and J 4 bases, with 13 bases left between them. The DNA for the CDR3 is TGCAGCGGCGAGGGTAGCGGAGAGACCCAGTACTTC. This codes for CSGEGSGETQYF.

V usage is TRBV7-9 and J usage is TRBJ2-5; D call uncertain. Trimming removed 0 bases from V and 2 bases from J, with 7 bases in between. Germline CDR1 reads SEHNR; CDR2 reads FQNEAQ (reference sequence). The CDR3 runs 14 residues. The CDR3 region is CASSLAGWQETQYF. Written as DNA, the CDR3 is TGTGCCAGCAGCTTAGCAGGGTGGCAAGAGACCCAGTACTTC. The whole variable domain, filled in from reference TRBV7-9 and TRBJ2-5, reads DTGVSQNPRHKITKRGQNVTFRCDPISEHNRLYWYRQTLGQGPEFLTYFQNEAQLEKSRLLSDRFSAERPKGSFSTLEIQRTEQGDSAMYLCASSLAGWQETQYFGPGTRLLVL.

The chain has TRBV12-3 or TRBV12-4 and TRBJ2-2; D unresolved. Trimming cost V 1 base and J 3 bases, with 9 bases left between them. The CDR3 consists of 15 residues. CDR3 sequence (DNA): TGTGCCAGCAGTTTAGGGTCCCGGGACACCGGGGAGCTGTTTTTT. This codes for CASSLGSRDTGELFF.

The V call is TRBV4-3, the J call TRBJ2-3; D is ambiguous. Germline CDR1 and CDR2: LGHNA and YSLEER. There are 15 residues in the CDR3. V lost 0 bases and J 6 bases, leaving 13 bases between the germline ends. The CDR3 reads CASSQDFGVWDTQYF. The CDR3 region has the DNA TGCGCCAGCAGCCAAGACTTTGGGGTTTGGGATACGCAGTATTTT.

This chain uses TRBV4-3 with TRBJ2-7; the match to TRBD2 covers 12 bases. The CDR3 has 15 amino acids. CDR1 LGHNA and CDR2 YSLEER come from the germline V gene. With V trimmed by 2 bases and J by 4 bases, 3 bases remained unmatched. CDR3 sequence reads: CASSQLAGGPYEQYF. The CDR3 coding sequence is TGCGCCAGCAGCCAACTAGCGGGAGGGCCGTACGAGCAGTACTTC.

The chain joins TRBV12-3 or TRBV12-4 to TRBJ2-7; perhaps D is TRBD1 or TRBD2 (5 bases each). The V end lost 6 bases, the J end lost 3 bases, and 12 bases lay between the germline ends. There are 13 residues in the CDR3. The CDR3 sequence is CASSRGGDYEQYF. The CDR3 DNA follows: TGTGCCAGCAGCCGTGGGGGAGACTACGAGCAGTACTTC.

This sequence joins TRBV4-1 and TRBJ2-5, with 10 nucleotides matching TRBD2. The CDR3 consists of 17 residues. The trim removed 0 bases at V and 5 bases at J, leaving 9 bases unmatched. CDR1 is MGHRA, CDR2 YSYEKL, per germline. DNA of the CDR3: TGCGCCAGCAGCCAAGATAGGGCTAGCGGGAGTGCGGAGACCCAGTACTTC. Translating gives CASSQDRASGSAETQYF.

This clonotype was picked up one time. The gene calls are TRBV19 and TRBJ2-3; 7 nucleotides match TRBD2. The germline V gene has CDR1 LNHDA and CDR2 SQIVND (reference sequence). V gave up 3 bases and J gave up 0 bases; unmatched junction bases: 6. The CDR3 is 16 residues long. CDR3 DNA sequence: TGTGCCAGTAGTATCCCCTTTAGCGGGAGCACAGATACGCAGTATTTT. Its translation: CASSIPFSGSTDTQYF.

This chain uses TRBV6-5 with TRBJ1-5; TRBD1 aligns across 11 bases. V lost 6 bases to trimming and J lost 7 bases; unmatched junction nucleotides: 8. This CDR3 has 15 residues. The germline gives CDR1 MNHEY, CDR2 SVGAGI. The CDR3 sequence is CASRAGDRGWQPQHF. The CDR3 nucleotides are TGTGCCAGCAGGGCTGGGGACAGGGGGTGGCAGCCCCAGCATTTT.

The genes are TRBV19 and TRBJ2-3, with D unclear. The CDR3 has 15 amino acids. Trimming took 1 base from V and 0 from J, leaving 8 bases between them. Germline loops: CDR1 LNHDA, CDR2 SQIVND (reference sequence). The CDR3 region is CASSIGPGSTDTQYF. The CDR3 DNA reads TGTGCCAGTAGTATAGGCCCCGGCAGCACAGATACGCAGTATTTT.